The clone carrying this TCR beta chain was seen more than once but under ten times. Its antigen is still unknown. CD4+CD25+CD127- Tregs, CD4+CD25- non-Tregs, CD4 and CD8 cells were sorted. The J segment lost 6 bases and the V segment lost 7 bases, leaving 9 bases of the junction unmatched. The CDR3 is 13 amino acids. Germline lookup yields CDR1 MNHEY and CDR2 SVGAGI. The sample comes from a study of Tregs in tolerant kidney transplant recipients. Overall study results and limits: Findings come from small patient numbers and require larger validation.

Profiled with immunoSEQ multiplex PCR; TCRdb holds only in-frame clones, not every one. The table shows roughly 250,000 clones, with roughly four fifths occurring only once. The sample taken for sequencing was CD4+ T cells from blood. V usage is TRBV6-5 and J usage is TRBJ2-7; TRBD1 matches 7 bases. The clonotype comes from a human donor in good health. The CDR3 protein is CASTPDRAGEQYF. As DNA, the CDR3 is TGTGCCAGCACCCCCGACAGGGCTGGCGAGCAGTACTTC.